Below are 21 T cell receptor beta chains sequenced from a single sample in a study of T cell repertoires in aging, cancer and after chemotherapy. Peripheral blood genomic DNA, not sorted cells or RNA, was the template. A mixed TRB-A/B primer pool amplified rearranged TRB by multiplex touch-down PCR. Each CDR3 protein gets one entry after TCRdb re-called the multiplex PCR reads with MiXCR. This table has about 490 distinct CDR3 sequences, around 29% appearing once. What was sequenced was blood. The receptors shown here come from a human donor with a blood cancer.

The CDR3 DNA is TGTGCCAGCAGCCCGGGGACCACCCCATATGGCTACACCTTC. Its translation is CASSPGTTPYGYTF. The chain has TRBV9 and TRBJ1-2; D perhaps matches TRBD1 (5 bases). The CDR3 is made up of 14 amino acids. Trimming left V 4 bases short and J 5 bases short, with 15 bases between. The germline gives CDR1 SGDLS, CDR2 YYNGEE.

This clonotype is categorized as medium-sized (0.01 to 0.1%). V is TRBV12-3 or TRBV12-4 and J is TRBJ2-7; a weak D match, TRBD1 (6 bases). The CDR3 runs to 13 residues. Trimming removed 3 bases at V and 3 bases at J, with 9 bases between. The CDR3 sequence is CASSLQQGYEQYV. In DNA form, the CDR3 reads TGTGCCAGCAGTTTGCAACAGGGCTACGAGCAGTACGTC.

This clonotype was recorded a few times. CDR3 residues: CASSGTGEQPQHF. The CDR3 DNA follows: TGTGCCAGCAGTGGGACAGGGGAACAGCCCCAGCATTTT. J is TRBJ1-5 and V is TRBV2; 9 bases match TRBD1. J gave up 7 bases and V 4 bases, and 2 bases lay outside the gene matches. From germline, CDR1 is SNHLY and CDR2 FYNNEI. The CDR3 covers 13 residues.

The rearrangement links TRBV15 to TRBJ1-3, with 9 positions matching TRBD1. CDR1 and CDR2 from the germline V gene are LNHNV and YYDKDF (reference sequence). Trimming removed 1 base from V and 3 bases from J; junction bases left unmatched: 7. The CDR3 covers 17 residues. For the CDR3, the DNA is TGTGCCACCAGCAGAGTCGGGCGGACAGGGGTTGGAAACACCATATATTTT. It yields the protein CATSRVGRTGVGNTIYF.

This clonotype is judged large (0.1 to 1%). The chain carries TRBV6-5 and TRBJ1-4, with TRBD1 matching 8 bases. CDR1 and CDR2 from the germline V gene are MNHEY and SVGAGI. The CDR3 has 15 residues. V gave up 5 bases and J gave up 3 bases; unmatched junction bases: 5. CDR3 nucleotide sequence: TGTGCCAGCAGTGAACAGGGGGGGTCTAATGAAAAACTGTTTTTT. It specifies CASSEQGGSNEKLFF.

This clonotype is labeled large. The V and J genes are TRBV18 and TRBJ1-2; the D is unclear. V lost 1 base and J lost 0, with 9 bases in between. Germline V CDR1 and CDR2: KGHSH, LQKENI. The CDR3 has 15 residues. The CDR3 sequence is CASSPRDGPNYGYTF. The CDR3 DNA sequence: TGTGCCAGCTCACCACGCGACGGACCTAACTATGGCTACACCTTC.

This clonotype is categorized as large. The CDR3 DNA is TGTGCCAGCAGCCGGGACCCGGACGCAGATACGCAGTATTTT. The encoded protein is CASSRDPDADTQYF. The gene calls are TRBV6-1 and TRBJ2-3; D is perhaps TRBD1 or TRBD2 (5 bases each). This CDR3 region has 14 residues. Per germline, CDR1 MNHNS and CDR2 SASEGT. V dropped 6 bases and J dropped 4 bases, with 14 bases sitting between them.

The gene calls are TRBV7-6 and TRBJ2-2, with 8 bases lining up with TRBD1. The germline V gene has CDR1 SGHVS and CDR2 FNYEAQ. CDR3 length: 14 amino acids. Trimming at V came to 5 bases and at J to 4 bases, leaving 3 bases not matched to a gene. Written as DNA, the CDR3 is TGTGCCAGCAGCCTCGGACAGGGCACCGGGGAGCTGTTTTTT. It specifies CASSLGQGTGELFF.

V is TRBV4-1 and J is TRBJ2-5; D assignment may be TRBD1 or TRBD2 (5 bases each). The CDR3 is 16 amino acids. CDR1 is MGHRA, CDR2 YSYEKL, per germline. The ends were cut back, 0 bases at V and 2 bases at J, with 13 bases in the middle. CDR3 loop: CASSQDKGTGQETQYF. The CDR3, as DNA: TGCGCCAGCAGCCAAGACAAAGGGACCGGACAAGAGACCCAGTACTTC.

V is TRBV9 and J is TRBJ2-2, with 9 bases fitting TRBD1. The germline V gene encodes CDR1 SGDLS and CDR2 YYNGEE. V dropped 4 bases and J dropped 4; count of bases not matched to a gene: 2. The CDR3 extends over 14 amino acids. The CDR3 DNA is TGTGCCAGCAGCTCGGGACAGGGCACCGGGGAGCTGTTTTTT. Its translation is CASSSGQGTGELFF.

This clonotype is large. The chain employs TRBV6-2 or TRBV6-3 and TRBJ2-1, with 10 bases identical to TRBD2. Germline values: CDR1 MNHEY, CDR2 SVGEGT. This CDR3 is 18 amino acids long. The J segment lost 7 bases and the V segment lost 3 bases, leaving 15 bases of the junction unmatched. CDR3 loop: CASSYPGPSGGAENEQFF. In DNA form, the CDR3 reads TGTGCCAGCAGTTATCCAGGGCCCAGCGGGGGGGCCGAGAATGAGCAGTTCTTC.

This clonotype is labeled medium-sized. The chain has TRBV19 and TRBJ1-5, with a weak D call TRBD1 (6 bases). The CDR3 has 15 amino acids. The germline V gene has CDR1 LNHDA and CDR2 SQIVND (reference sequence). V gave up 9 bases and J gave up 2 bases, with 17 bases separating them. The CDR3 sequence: CASLSRGLGNQPQHF. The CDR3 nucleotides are TGTGCCAGCCTGTCGCGGGGGCTCGGCAATCAGCCCCAGCATTTT.

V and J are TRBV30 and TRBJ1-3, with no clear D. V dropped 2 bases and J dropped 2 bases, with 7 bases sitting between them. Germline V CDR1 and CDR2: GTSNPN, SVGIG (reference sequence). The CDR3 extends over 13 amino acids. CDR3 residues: CAWSWAAGNTIYF. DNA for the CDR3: TGTGCCTGGAGTTGGGCAGCTGGAAACACCATATATTTT.

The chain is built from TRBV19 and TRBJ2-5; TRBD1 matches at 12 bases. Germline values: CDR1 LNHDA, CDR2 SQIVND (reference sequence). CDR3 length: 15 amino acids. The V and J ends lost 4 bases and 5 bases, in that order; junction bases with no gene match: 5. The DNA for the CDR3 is TGTGCCAGTAGTACCCGGGACAGGGGGCTGGAGACCCAGTACTTC. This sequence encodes CASSTRDRGLETQYF.

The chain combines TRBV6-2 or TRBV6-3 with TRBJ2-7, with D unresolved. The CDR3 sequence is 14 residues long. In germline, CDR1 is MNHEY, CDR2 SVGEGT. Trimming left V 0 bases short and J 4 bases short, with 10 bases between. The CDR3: CASSYSSRIYEQYF. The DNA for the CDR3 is TGTGCCAGCAGTTACTCGAGCAGGATTTACGAGCAGTACTTC.

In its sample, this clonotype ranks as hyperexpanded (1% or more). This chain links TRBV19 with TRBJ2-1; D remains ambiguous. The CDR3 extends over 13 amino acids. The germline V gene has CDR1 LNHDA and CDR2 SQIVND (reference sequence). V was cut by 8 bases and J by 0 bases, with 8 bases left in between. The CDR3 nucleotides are TGTGCCAGTGGCAGGAGCTCCTACAATGAGCAGTTCTTC. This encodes CASGRSSYNEQFF.

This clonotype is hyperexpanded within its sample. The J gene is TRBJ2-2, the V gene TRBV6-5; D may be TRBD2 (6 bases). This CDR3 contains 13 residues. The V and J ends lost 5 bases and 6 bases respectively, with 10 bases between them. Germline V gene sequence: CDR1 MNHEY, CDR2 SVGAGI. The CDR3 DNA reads TGTGCCAGCAGTACGGACTATCCCGGGGAGCTGTTTTTT. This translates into CASSTDYPGELFF.

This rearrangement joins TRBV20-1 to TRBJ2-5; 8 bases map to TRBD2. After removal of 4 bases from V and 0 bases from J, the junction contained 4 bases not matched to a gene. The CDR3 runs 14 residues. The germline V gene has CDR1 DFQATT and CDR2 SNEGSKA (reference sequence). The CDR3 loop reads CSANRGGNQETQYF. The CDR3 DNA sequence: TGCAGTGCTAATCGCGGGGGGAACCAAGAGACCCAGTACTTC.

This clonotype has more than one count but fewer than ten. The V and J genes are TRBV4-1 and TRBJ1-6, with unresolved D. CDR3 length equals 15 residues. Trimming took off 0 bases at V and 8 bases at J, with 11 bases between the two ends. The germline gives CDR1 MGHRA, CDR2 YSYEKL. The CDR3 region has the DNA TGCGCCAGCAGCCAAGATGGTCCCCCTGATTCACCCCTCCACTTT. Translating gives CASSQDGPPDSPLHF.

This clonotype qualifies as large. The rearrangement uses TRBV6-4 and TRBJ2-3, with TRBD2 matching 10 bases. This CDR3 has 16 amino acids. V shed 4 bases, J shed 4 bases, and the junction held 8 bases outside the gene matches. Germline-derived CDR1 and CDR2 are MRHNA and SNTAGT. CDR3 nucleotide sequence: TGTGCCAGCAGTGTCACCAGCGGGGGGGGGTCAGATACGCAGTATTTT. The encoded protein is CASSVTSGGGSDTQYF.

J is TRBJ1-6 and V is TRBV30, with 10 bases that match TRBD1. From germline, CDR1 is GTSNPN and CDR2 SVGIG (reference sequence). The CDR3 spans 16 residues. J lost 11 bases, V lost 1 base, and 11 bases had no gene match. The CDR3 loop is CAWSDRRTGGWTPLHF. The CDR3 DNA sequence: TGTGCCTGGAGTGACCGAAGGACAGGGGGTTGGACACCCCTCCACTTT.